This T cell receptor beta chain was recovered during a study of CD8 T cells in ankylosing spondylitis. Points from the study as a whole: Disease-associated clonotypes exhibited CD8+ identity and were relatively infrequent in peripheral blood. A TCR beta motif of eight highly homologous variants appeared characteristic of ankylosing spondylitis blood.

The sample holds a few counts of this clonotype. Its specificity is not known. The ends were cut back, 1 base at V and 5 bases at J, with 12 bases in the middle. The CDR3 covers 15 residues. Quantitative barcoded 5'-RACE was used to prepare TCR beta libraries. One entry per CDR3 protein results from TCRdb running MiXCR on the 5' RACE reads. The data show some 450,000 distinct CDR3 sequences, about 15% seen once. This TCR was recovered from a male donor with ankylosing spondylitis. The rearrangement uses TRBV12-3 or TRBV12-4 and TRBJ1-5; possible D gene TRBD1, 5 bases. Sequencing was performed on blood, either unsorted or a sorted T cell fraction (not recorded which). Here the CDR3 reads CASSLGGSFDQPQHF. In nucleotides, the CDR3 is TGTGCCAGCAGTTTAGGGGGCAGCTTCGATCAGCCCCAGCATTTT.